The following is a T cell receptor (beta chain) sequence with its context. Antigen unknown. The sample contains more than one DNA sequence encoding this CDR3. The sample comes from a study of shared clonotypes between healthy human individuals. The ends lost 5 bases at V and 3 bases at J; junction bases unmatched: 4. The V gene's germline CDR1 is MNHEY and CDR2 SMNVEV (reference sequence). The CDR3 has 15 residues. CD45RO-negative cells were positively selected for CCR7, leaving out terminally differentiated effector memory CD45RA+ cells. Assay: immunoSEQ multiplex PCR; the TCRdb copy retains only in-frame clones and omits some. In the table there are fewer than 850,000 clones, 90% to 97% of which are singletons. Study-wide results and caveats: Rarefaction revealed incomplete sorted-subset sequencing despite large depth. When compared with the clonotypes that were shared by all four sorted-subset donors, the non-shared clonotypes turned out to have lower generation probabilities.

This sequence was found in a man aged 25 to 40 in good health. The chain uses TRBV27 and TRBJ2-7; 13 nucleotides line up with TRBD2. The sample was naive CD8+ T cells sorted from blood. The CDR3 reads CASSTGTSGIYEQYF. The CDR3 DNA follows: TGTGCCAGCAGTACCGGGACTAGCGGGATCTACGAGCAGTACTTC.